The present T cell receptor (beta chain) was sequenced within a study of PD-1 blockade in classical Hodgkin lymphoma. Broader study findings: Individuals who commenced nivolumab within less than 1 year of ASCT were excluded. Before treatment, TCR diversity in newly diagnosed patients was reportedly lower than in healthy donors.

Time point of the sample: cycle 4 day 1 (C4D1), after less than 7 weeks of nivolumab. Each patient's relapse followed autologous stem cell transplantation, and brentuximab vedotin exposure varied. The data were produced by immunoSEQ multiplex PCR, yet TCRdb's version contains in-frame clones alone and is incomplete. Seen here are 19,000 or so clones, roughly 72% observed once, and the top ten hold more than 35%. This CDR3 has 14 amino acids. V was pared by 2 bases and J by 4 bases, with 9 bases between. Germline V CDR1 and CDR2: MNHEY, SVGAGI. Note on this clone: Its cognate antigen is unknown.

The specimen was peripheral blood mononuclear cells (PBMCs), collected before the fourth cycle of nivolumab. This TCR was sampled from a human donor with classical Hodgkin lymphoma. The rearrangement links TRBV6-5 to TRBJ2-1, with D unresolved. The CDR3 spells CASSYPGGYNEQFF. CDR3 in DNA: TGTGCCAGCAGTTACCCCGGTGGGTACAATGAGCAGTTCTTC.